Shown below are 10 T cell receptor beta chains from a single sample sequenced in a study of tissue T cells after allogeneic stem cell transplantation. The time point denotes: mouse harvest day 7 after allogeneic transplant. Tail vein injection delivered 10^7 T-cell-depleted bone marrow cells and 10^6 splenic CD5+ T cells. Generated by immunoSEQ multiplex PCR, the TCRdb table keeps only in-frame clones and is missing some. This sample has several thousand clones, with 59% found just once. The sample consisted of spleen. The source of these receptors is a female BALB/c mouse given C57BL/6 T cells with graft-versus-host disease after an allogeneic hematopoietic cell transplant.

This clone occurred once. All gene names here are mouse names. The CDR3 is cut off 1 residue early in the read; its end comes from the germline J gene. V and J are TRBV19 and TRBJ2-4; 10 bases map to TRBD1. V shed 3 bases, J shed 4 bases, and the junction held 2 bases outside the gene matches. Looked up from germline, CDR1 is FNHDT and CDR2 is SITEND (reference sequence). This CDR3 is built from 14 residues. CDR3 DNA (partial): TGTGCCAGCAGTAAGGACAGGGGGAAAAACACCTTGTAC. This sequence encodes CASSKDRGKNTLY. The full CDR3 protein reads CASSKDRGKNTLYF.

Comment on this clone: The gene symbols are mouse symbols. Read coverage stops 1 residue before the CDR3 terminus; the germline J gene supplies the remainder. The chain recombines TRBV5 with TRBJ2-5; possible D gene TRBD1, 5 bases. Germline V gene data show CDR1 as LGHNA and CDR2 as YNLKQL (reference sequence). The germline V and J ends were trimmed by 1 base and 5 bases, with 10 bases remaining between them. The CDR3 length is 14 residues. The sequenced CDR3 bases are TGTGCCAGCAGCCAAGTGGGTAGGGGAGACACCCAGTAC. Translation gives CASSQVGRGDTQY. The complete CDR3 reads CASSQVGRGDTQYF.

For this clone: These gene names are mouse names. Sequencing ends 1 residue short of the CDR3 end; the germline J gene provides the rest. Other nucleotide sequences from this sample produce the same CDR3. The genes are TRBV13-2 and TRBJ2-5; 10 bases match TRBD2. The CDR3 is made up of 16 amino acids. Germline V gene lookup returns CDR1 NNHNN and CDR2 SYGAGS (reference sequence). The junction had 3 bases not matched to a gene; V was cut back by 2 bases and J by 0 bases. CDR3 DNA (partial): TGTGCCAGCGGTGAGGGACTGGGGATTAACCAAGACACCCAGTAC. Its protein product is CASGEGLGINQDTQY. The whole CDR3 is CASGEGLGINQDTQYF.

This clone has only one observation. The germline gene is not matched at one end of the junction; a read error may be the cause. Gene names and germline match the mouse. The CDR3 end falls 1 residue outside the read, so it is completed with the germline J gene. The chain has TRBV2 and TRBJ1-2, with D tentatively TRBD1 (6 bases). The CDR3 is made up of 14 amino acids. The germline V gene has CDR1 LGHNA and CDR2 YSYQKL. The sequenced CDR3 bases are TGTGCCAGCAGCCAAGACAGGGGAAACTCCAACTACACC. Encoded protein: CASSQDRGNSNYT. The entire CDR3 reads CASSQDRGNSNYTF.

Comments on this clone: Germline and genes: mouse. The read comes to an end 1 residue before the CDR3 does, leaving the germline J gene to fill in the end. The chain combines TRBV20 with TRBJ2-1, with D unclear. V lost 4 bases, J lost 1 base, and 5 bases lay in between. Per the germline V gene, CDR1 is GFQATS and CDR2 is STVNSAI. The CDR3 covers 12 residues. The CDR3 sequence is CGATENYAEQFF. Partial CDR3 DNA: TGTGGTGCTACGGAAAACTATGCTGAGCAGTTC.

Regarding this clone: The listed genes are named as in mouse. The CDR3 end lies 1 residue beyond the end of the read and is filled in from the germline J gene. This sequence joins TRBV15 and TRBJ2-1; no definite D call. V was cut by 5 bases and J by 2 bases, with 7 bases left in between. Germline loops: CDR1 SGHND, CDR2 FRSKSL. The CDR3 loop spans 13 amino acids. CDR3 region: CASSREYYAEQFF. CDR3 bases read: TGTGCCAGCAGTCGAGAATACTATGCTGAGCAGTTC.

Worth noting for this clone: At one of its ends the junction is not consistent with the germline gene, which may arise from a read error. Gene names are mouse gene names. The CDR3 is cut off 1 residue early in the read; its end comes from the germline J gene. The J gene is TRBJ2-4, the V gene TRBV5; D gene unclear. Germline CDR1 is LGHNA and CDR2 is YNLKQL (reference sequence). This CDR3 comprises 14 residues. The CDR3 protein is CASSQEPSQDTLYF. The sequenced CDR3 bases are TGTGCCAGCAGCCAAGAACCAAGTCAAGACACCTTGTAC.

As for this clone: An end of the junction differs from the germline gene, which may be a read error. The gene names given are mouse names. The read terminates 1 residue ahead of where the CDR3 ends, so the germline J gene completes it. The V gene is TRBV13-1, the J gene TRBJ1-5; D perhaps matches TRBD1 (5 bases). CDR1 and CDR2 (germline): NSHNY, SYGAGN. CDR3 length equals 15 residues. The CDR3 sequence: CASGDAGRGNQAPLF. Partial CDR3 DNA: TGTGCCAGCGGTGATGCAGGGAGAGGCAACCAGGCTCCGCTT.

About this clone itself: The listed genes are named as in mouse. With the read ending 1 residue before the CDR3 end, the germline J gene is used to fill in that end. J is TRBJ1-4 and V is TRBV1; possible D gene TRBD1, 5 bases. V dropped 0 bases and J dropped 2 bases, with 10 bases sitting between them. Germline assignment: CDR1 NSQYPW and CDR2 LRSPGD (reference sequence). The CDR3 consists of 16 residues. The sequenced CDR3 bases are TGCACCTGCAGTGCAGATCAGGCAGGGTCCAACGAAAGATTATTT. The encoded protein is CTCSADQAGSNERLF. The whole CDR3 sequence reads CTCSADQAGSNERLFF.

Details on this clone: These gene names are mouse names. The read falls 1 residue short of the CDR3 end, and the missing part is taken from the germline J gene. This chain joins TRBV23 and TRBJ2-7; TRBD1 was called by the table and not checked on the DNA. The germline V gene has CDR1 KGHTA and CDR2 FQNQQP. CDR3 length: 13 amino acids. CDR3 protein: CSSSPDRDYEQYF. The CDR3 bases that were read are TGCTCCAGCAGCCCAGACAGGGACTATGAACAGTAC.